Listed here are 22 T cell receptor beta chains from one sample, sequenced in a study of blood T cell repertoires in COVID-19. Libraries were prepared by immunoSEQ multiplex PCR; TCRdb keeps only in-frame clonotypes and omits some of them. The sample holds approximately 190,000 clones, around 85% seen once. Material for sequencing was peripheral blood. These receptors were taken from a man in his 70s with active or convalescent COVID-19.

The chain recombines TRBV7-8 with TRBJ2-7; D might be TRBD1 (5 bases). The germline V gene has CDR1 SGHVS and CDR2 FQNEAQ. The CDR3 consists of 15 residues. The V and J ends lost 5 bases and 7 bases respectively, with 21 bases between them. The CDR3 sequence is CASSLLLGAGWEQYF. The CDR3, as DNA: TGTGCCAGCAGCCTCCTCCTTGGGGCAGGTTGGGAGCAGTACTTC.

The CDR3 spells CASSPASGRAHEQYF. Written as DNA, the CDR3 is TGTGCCAGCAGCCCCGCTAGCGGGAGGGCCCACGAGCAGTACTTC. This chain connects TRBV7-2 to TRBJ2-7; 12 nucleotides agree with TRBD2. The ends lost 5 bases at V and 5 bases at J; junction bases unmatched: 7. CDR3 length: 15 amino acids. Germline loops: CDR1 SGHTA, CDR2 FQGNSA. Full variable domain (outside the CDR3, taken from reference TRBV7-2 and TRBJ2-7): GAGVSQSPSNKVTEKGKDVELRCDPISGHTALYWYRQSLGQGLEFLIYFQGNSAPDKSGLPSDRFSAERTGGSVSTLTIQRTQQEDSAVYLCASSPASGRAHEQYFGPGTRLTVT.

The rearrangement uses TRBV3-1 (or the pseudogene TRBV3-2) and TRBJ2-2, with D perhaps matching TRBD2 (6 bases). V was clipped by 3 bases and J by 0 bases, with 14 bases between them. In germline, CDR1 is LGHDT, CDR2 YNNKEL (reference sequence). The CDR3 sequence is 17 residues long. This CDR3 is CASSHQVTGANTGELFF. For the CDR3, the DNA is TGTGCCAGCAGCCATCAGGTCACGGGGGCGAACACCGGGGAGCTGTTTTTT.

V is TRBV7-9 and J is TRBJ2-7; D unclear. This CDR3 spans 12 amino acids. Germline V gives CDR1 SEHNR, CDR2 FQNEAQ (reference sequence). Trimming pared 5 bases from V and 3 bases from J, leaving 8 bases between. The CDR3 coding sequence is TGTGCCAGCAGCCCACCCGGCTACGAGCAGTACTTC. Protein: CASSPPGYEQYF.

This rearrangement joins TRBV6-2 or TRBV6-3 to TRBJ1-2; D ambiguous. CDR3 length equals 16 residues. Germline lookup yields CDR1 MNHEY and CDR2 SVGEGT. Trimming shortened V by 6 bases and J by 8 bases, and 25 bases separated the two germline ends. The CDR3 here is CASSPMEPISASGYTF. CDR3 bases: TGTGCCAGCAGCCCTATGGAGCCGATCAGTGCCAGCGGCTACACCTTC.

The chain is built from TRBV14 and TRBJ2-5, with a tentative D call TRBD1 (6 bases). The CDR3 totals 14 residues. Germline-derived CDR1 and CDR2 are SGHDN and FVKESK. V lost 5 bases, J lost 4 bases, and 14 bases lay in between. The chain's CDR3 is CASSFRTVIETQYF. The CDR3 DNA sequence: TGTGCCAGCAGCTTCAGGACAGTAATAGAGACCCAGTACTTC.

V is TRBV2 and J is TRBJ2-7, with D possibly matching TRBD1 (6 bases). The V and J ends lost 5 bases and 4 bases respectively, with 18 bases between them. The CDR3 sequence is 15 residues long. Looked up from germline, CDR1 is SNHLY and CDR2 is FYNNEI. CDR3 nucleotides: TGTGCCAGCAGTCAGACCGTTCTAGGGGGATACGAGCAGTACTTC. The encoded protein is CASSQTVLGGYEQYF.

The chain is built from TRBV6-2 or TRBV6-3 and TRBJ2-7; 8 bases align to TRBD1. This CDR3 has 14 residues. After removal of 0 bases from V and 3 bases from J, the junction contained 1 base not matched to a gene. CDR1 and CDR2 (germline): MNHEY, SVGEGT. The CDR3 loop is CASSYSTGDYEQYF. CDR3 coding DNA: TGTGCCAGCAGTTACTCGACAGGGGACTACGAGCAGTACTTC.

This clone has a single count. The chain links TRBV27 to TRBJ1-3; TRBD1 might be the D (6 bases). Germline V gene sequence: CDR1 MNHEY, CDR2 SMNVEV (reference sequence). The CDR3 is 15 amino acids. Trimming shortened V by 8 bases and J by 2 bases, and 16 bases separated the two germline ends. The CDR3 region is CASRKRAGAGNTIYF. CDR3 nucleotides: TGTGCCAGCCGTAAGCGAGCAGGGGCTGGAAACACCATATATTTT.

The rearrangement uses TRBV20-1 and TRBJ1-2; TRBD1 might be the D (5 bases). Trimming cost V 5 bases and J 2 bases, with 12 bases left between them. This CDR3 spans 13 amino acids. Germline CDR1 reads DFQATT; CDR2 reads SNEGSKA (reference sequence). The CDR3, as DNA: TGCAGTGCTCGTGGCACAGGAAACTATGGCTACACCTTC. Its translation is CSARGTGNYGYTF.

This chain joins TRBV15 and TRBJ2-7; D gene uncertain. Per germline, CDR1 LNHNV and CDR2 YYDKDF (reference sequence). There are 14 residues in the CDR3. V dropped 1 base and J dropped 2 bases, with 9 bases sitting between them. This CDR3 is CATSRGGGPYEQYF. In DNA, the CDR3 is TGTGCCACCAGCAGAGGAGGCGGCCCCTACGAGCAGTACTTC.

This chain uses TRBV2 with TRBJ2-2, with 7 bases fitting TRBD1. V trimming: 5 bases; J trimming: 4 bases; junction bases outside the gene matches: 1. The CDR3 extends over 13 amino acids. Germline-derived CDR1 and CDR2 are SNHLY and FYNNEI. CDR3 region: CASSRGPTGELFF. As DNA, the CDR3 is TGTGCCAGCAGTAGGGGGCCCACCGGGGAGCTGTTTTTT.

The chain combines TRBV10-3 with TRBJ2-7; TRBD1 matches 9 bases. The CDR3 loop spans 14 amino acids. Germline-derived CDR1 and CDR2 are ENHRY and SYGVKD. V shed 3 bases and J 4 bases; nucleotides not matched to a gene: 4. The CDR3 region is CAISDGTGRYEQYF. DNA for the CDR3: TGTGCCATCAGTGATGGGACAGGGCGGTACGAGCAGTACTTC.

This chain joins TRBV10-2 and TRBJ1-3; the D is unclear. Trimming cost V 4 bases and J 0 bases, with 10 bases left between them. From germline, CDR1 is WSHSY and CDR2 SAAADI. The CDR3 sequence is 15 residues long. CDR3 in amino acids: CASSVVLHSGNTIYF. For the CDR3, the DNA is TGCGCCAGCAGTGTGGTTTTACACTCTGGAAACACCATATATTTT.

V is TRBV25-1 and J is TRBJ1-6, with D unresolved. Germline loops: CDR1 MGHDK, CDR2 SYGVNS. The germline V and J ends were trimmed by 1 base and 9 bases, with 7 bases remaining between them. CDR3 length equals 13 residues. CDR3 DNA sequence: TGTGCCAGCAGTGAATTGCCCAGTTCACCCCTCCACTTT. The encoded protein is CASSELPSSPLHF.

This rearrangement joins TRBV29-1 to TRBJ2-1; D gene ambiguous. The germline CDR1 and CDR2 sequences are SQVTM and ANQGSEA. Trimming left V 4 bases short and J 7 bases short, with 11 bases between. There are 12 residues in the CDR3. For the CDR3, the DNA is TGCAGCGTTGGTTTTACTACGAATGAGCAGTTCTTC. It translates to CSVGFTTNEQFF.

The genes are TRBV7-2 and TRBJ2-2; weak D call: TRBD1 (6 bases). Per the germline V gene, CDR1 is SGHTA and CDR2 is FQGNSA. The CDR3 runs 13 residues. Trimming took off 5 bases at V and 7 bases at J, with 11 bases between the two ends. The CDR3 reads CASSMDSLGELFF. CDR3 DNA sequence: TGTGCCAGCAGCATGGACAGCCTCGGGGAGCTGTTTTTT.

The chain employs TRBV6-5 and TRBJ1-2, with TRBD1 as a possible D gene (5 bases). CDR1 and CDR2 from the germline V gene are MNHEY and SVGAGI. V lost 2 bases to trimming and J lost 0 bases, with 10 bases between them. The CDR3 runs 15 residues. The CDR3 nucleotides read TGTGCCAGCAGTTACAGGGCAGGGACTAACTATGGCTACACCTTC. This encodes CASSYRAGTNYGYTF.

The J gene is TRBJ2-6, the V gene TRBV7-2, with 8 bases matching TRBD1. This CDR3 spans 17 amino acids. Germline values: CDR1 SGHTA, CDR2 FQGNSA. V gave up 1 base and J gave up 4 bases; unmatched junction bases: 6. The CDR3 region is CASSLGQGALGANVLTF. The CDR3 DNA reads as TGTGCCAGCAGCTTAGGCCAGGGGGCGCTCGGGGCCAACGTCCTGACTTTC.

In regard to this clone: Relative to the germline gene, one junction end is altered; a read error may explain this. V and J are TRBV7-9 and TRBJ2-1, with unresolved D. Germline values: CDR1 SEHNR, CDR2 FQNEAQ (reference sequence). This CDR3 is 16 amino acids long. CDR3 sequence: CASTLEVTGSYNEQFF. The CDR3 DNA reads TGTGCCAGCACCTTAGAGGTTACCGGGTCCTACAATGAGCAGTTCTTC.

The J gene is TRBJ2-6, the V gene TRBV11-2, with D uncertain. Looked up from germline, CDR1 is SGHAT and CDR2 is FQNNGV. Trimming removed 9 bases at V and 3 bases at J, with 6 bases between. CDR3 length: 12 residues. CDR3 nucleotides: TGTGCCAGTTCGAGTGGGGCCAACGTCCTGACTTTC. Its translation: CASSSGANVLTF.

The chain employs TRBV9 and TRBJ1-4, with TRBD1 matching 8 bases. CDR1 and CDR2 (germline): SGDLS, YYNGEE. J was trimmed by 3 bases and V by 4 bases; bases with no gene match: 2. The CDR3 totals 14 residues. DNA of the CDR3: TGTGCCAGCAGCCGACAGGGGTCTAATGAAAAACTGTTTTTT. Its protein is CASSRQGSNEKLFF. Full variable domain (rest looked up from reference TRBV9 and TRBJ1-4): DSGVTQTPKHLITATGQRVTLRCSPRSGDLSVYWYQQSLDQGLQFLIQYYNGEERAKGNILERFSAQQFPDLHSELNLSSLELGDSALYFCASSRQGSNEKLFFGSGTQLSVL.